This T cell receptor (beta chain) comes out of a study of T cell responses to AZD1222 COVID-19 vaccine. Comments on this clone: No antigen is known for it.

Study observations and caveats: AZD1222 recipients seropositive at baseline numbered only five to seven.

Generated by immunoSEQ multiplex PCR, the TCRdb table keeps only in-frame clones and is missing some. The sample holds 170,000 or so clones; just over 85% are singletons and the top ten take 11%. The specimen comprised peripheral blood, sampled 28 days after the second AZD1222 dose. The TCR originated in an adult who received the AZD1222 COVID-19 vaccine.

CDR3 DNA sequence: TGTGCCAGCAGCCAAGATGTGCTAAACTATGGCTACACCTTC. It encodes CASSQDVLNYGYTF. This chain links TRBV14 with TRBJ1-2; unclear D gene. Trimming removed 0 bases at V and 2 bases at J, with 7 bases between. Germline V gives CDR1 SGHDN, CDR2 FVKESK. The length of the CDR3 is 14 residues.